Included here is one T cell receptor beta chain sequence, with context. The target antigen is unknown. The sample comes from a study of vaccination effects on CD4 cells after COVID-19. The CDR3 length is 14 residues. Germline CDR1 KGHDR, CDR2 SFDVKD. Trimming cost V 1 base and J 4 bases, with 9 bases left between them. Using viral peptide pools, the ViraFEST assay grew out antigen-specific CD4+ T cells prior to sequencing. Researchers isolated CD4+ T cells once about 11 days of culture had elapsed. BNT162b2 vaccine or mRNA-1273 vaccine was given to participants in two doses. Supplemented with approximately 10 IU/ml IL-2 and roughly 10 ug/ml peptides, fewer than 2.5 million PBMC per well were kept in culture. Profiling relied on immunoSEQ multiplex PCR, and the TCRdb table lists in-frame clones only, not all of them. The sample lists roughly 63,000 clones; around 78% were seen once.

This receptor was obtained from a human donor who received a COVID-19 vaccine. Sequencing used CD4+ T cells from PBMCs cultured with HCoV-OC43 spike peptides, obtained after COVID-19 vaccination. As to subset: HCoV-OC43 spike overlapping peptide pool stimulation. The gene calls are TRBV24-1 and TRBJ1-2, with D maybe TRBD1 (5 bases). CDR3 DNA: TGTGCCACCAGTGATTTTCGGCAGGGCTATGGCTACACCTTC. The encoded protein is CATSDFRQGYGYTF.